This T cell receptor beta chain was captured by sequencing in a study of T-cell memory formation after mild COVID-19. From the 5' RACE reads, TCRdb called clonotypes with MiXCR, one entry per CDR3 protein. The data show about 190,000 distinct CDR3 sequences, around 17% seen once. There are a few counts of this clonotype. CDR3 length: 16 amino acids. V was trimmed by 0 bases and J by 0 bases, leaving 13 bases between them. Germline V lookup: CDR1 SGHRS, CDR2 YFSETQ. The sample was PBMCs or a T cell subset sorted from them (not recorded which). The sequence derives from an adult woman who had mild COVID-19 (a few samples of this study predate the infection). Cell type and time point are not known. The V call is TRBV5-1, the J call TRBJ2-7; the D gene could be TRBD1 or TRBD2 (5 bases each). This CDR3 is CASSLAGGLSSYEQYF. The CDR3 bases are TGCGCCAGCAGCTTGGCTGGGGGATTAAGCTCCTACGAGCAGTACTTC.